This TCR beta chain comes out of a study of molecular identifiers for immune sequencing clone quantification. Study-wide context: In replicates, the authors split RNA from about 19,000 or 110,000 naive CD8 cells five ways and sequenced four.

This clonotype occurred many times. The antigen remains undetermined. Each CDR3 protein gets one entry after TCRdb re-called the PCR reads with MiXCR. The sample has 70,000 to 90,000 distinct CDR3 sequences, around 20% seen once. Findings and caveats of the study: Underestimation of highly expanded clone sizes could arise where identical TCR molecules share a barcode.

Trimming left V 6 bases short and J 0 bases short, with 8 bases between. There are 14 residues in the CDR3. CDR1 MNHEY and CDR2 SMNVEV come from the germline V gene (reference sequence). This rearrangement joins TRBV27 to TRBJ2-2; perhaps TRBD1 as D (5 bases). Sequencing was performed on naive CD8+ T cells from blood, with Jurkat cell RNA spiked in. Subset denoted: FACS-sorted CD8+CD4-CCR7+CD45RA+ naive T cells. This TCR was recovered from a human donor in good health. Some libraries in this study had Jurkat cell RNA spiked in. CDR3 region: CASRQGTNTGELFF. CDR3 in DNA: TGTGCCAGCAGGCAGGGTACGAACACCGGGGAGCTGTTTTTT.